The clone carrying this TCR beta chain is a singleton in its sample. Its antigen remains unknown. These data come from a study of cytomegalovirus exposure and HLA in healthy donors. Study-wide results and caveats: There were several of the most significant clusters that appeared linked to common viral pathogens in a later analysis. The study designated roughly 150 TCR beta chains cytomegalovirus-associated.

Unrecorded immune exposures were likely, despite nominal health at sampling. The study ran its PCR with 60 Vbeta and 13 Jbeta primers. TCRdb keeps only in-frame clones here, not all; method: immunoSEQ multiplex PCR. The table records over 150,000 clones, 82% of them present only once. Germline V gene data show CDR1 as SGHTA and CDR2 as FQGTGA. Trimming cost V 8 bases and J 4 bases, with 4 bases left between them. CDR3 size: 10 residues. This TCR was sampled from a boy aged 2 to 9 in good health and CMV-seronegative. J is TRBJ2-3 and V is TRBV7-3; unclear D gene. Material: PBMCs. CDR3 nucleotide sequence: TGTGCCAGCGGGCCAGATACGCAGTATTTT. Translated: CASGPDTQYF.